This TCR beta chain was found in a study of T cells in pancreatic ductal adenocarcinoma. The selected patients with pancreatic ductal adenocarcinoma had surgery but no neoadjuvant therapy. Repertoires were generated with immunoSEQ multiplex PCR, while TCRdb's copy carries only in-frame clones and drops some. The table lists some 4,300 clones, approximately 80% of them singletons, with 6% to 8% in the top ten. The V and J ends lost 0 bases and 4 bases respectively, with 15 bases between them. This CDR3 has 16 residues. CDR1 and CDR2 (germline): LNHNV, YYDKDF (reference sequence). This clone turned up a few times.

Sequenced material: pancreatic tumor tissue. This receptor was obtained from a human donor with pancreatic ductal adenocarcinoma. The donor label of this sample is uncertain. This chain uses TRBV15 with TRBJ1-1; the D gene is possibly TRBD1 (5 bases). The CDR3 coding sequence is TGTGCCACCAGCAGAGATTTCGGGGGTGAGGGCACTGAAGCTTTCTTT. Translation gives CATSRDFGGEGTEAFF.